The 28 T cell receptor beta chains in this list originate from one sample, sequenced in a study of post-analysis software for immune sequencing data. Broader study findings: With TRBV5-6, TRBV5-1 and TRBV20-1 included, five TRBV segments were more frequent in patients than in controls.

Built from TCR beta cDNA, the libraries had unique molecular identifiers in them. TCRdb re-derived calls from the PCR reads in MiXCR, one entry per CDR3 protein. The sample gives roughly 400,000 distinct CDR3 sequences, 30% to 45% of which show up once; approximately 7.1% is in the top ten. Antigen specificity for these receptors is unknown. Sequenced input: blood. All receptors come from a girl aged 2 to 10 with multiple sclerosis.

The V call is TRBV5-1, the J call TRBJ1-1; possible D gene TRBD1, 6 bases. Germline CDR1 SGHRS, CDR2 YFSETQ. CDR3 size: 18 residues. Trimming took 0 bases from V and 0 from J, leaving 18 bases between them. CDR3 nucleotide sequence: TGCGCCAGCAGCTTGGACCCCCTCACAGGGACCATGAACACTGAAGCTTTCTTT. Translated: CASSLDPLTGTMNTEAFF.

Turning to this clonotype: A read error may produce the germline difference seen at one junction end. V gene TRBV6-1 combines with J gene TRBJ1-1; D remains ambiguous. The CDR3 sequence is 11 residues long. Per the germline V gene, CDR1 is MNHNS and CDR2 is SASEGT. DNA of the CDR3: TGTGCCAGCACTGAACTGGCTGAAGCTTTCTTT. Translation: CASTELAEAFF.

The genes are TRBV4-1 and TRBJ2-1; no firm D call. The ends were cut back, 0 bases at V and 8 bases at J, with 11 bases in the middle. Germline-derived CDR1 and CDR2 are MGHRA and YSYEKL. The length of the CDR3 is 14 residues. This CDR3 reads CASSQESAADEQFF. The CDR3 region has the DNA TGCGCCAGCAGCCAAGAATCGGCCGCGGATGAGCAGTTCTTC.

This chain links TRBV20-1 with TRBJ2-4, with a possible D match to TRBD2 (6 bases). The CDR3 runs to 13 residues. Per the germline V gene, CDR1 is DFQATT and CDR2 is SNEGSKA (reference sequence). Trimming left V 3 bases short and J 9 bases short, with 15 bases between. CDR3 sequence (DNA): TGCAGTGCTAGCCGACCGGGGGTGGGCATTCAGTACTTC. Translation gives CSASRPGVGIQYF.

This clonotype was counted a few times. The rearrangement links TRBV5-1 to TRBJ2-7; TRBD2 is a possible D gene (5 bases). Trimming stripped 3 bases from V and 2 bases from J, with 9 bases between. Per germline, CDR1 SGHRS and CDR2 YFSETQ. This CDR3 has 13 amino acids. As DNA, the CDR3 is TGCGCCAGCAGCTGGACTGCAGCCTACGAGCAGTACTTC. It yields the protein CASSWTAAYEQYF.

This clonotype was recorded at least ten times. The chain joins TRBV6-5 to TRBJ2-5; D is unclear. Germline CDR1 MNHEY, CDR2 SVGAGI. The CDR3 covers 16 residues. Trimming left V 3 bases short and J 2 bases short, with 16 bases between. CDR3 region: CASSYSQTTLQETQYF. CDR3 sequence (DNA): TGTGCCAGCAGTTATTCACAGACAACCCTACAAGAGACCCAGTACTTC.

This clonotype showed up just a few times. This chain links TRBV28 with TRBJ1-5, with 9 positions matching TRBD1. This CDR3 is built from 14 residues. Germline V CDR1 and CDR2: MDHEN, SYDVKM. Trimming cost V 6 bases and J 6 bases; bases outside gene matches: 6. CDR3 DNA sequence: TGTGCCAGCAGCTCCCGGACAGGGGTTCAGCCCCAGCATTTT. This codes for CASSSRTGVQPQHF.

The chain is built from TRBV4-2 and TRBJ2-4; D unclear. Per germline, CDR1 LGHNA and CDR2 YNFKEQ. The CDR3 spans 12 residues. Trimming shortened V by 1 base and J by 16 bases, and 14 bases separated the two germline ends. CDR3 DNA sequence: TGTGCCAGCAGCCAAGGTCCTCTGAGGTTTTACTTC. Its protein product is CASSQGPLRFYF.

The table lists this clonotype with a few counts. The CDR3 DNA follows: TGTGCCAGCAGCCCGGAGGAGCAGTTCTTC. This codes for CASSPEEQFF. The V gene is TRBV7-3, the J gene TRBJ2-1; D is uncertain. This CDR3 comprises 10 residues. V dropped 5 bases and J dropped 10 bases, with 6 bases sitting between them. Germline CDR1 SGHTA, CDR2 FQGTGA. The variable domain in full, completed from reference TRBV7-3 and TRBJ2-1, reads GAGVSQTPSNKVTEKGKYVELRCDPISGHTALYWYRQSLGQGPEFLIYFQGTGAADDSGLPNDRFFAVRPEGSVSTLKIQRTERGDSAVYLCASSPEEQFFGPGTRLTVL.

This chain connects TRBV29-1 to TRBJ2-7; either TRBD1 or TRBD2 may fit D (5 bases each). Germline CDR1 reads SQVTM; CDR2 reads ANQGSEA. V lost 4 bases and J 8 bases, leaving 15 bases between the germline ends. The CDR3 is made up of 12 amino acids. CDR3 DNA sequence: TGCAGCGTTGTCGGGCAGGGAGTGCAGCAGTACTTC. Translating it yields CSVVGQGVQQYF.

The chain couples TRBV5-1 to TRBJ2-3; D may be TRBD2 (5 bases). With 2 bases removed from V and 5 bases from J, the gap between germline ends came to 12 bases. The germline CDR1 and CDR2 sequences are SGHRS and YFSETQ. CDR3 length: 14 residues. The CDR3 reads CASSLGGVVDTQYF. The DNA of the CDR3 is TGCGCCAGCAGCTTAGGAGGAGTCGTAGATACGCAGTATTTT.

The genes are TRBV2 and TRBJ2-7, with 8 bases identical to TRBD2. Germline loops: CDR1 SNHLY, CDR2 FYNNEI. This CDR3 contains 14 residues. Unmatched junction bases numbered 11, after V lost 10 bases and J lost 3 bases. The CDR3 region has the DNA TGTGCCATCAAATCGGGACTAGGAAACTACGAGCAGTACTTC. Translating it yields CAIKSGLGNYEQYF.

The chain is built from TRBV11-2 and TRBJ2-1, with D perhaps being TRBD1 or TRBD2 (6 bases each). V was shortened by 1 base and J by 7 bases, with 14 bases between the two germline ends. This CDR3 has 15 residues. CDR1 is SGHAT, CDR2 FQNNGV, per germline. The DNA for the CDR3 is TGTGCCAGCAGCTTAGTTGGGGGGCCGGCGAATGAGCAGTTCTTC. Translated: CASSLVGGPANEQFF.

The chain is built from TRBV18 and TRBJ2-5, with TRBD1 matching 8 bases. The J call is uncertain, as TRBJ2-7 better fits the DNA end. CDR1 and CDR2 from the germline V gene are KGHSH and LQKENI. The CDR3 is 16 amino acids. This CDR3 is CASSPPPGQGPYEQYF. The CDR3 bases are TGTGCCAGCTCACCACCTCCAGGACAGGGACCCTACGAGCAGTACTTC.

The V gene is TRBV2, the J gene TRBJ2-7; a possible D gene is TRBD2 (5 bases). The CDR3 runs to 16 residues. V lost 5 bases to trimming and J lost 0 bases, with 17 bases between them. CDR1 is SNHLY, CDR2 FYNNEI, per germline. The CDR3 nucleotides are TGTGCCAGCAGTCCCAGACGGACTCCAAGCTCCTACGAGCAGTACTTC. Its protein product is CASSPRRTPSSYEQYF.

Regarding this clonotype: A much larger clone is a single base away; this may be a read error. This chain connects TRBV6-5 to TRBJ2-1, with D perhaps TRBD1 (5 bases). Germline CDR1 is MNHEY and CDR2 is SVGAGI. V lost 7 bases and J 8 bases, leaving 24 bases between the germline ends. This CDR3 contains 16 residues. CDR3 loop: CASNENGPLQGDEQFF. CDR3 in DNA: TGTGCCAGCAACGAAAACGGGCCCCTCCAGGGCGATGAGCAGTTCTTC.

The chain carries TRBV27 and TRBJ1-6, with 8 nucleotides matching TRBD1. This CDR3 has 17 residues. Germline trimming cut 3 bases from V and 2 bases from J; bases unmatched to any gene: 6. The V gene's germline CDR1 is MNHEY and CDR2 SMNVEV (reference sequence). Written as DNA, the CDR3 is TGTGCCAGCAGTTTCGACAGGGGCCGAGCCTATAATTCACCCCTCCACTTT. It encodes CASSFDRGRAYNSPLHF.

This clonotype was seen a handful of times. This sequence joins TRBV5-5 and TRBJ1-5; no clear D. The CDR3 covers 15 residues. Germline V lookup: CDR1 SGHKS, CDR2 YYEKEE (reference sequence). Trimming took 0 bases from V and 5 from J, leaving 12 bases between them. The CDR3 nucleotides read TGTGCCAGCAGCTTGGGCAGGCTAGGGCATCAGCCCCAGCATTTT. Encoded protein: CASSLGRLGHQPQHF.

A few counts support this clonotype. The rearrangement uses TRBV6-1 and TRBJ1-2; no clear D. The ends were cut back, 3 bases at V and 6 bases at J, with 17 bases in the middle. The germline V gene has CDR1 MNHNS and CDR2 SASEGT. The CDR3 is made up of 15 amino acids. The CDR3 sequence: CASSEDREQENGYTF. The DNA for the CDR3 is TGTGCCAGCAGTGAGGATAGGGAACAAGAAAATGGCTACACCTTC.

CDR3 sequence: CASSPTSGRDEQYF. In DNA form, the CDR3 reads TGTGCCAGCAGCCCTACTAGCGGGAGAGACGAGCAGTACTTC. This chain connects TRBV28 to TRBJ2-7, with 11 bases that match TRBD2. The length of the CDR3 is 14 residues. The J segment lost 5 bases and the V segment lost 6 bases, leaving 6 bases of the junction unmatched. The V gene's germline CDR1 is MDHEN and CDR2 SYDVKM.

DNA of the CDR3: TGTGCCAGCAGCTTATCCACTAGTCGGGACGAGCAGTACTTC. Residues: CASSLSTSRDEQYF. The V and J genes are TRBV7-2 and TRBJ2-7, with D perhaps matching TRBD2 (5 bases). Trimming shortened V by 2 bases and J by 5 bases, and 13 bases separated the two germline ends. Germline CDR1 and CDR2: SGHTA and FQGNSA. The CDR3 spans 14 residues.

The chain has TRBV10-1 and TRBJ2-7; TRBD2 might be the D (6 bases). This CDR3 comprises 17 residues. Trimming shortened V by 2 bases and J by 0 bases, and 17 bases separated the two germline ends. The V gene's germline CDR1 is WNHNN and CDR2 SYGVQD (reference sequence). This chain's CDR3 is CASSEDSAGLNSYEQYF. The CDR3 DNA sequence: TGCGCCAGCAGTGAGGACTCCGCGGGACTGAACTCCTACGAGCAGTACTTC.

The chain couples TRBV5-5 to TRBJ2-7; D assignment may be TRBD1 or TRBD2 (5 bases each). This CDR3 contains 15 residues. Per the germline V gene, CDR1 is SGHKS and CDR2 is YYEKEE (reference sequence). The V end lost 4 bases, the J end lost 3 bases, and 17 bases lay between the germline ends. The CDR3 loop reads CASSLMVGTDYEQYF. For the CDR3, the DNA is TGTGCCAGCAGCCTAATGGTTGGGACGGACTACGAGCAGTACTTC.

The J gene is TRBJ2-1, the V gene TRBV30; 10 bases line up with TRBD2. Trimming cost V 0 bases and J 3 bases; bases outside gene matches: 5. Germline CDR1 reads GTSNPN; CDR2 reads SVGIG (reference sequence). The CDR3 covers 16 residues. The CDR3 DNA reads TGTGCCTGGAGTGTACTAACTAGCGGGGTCTACAATGAGCAGTTCTTC. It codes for CAWSVLTSGVYNEQFF.

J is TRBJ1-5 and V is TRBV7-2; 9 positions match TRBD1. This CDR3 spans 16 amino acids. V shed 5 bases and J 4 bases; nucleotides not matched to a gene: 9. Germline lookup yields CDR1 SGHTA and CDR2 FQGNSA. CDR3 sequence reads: CASSPRDRDPNQPQHF. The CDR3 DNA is TGTGCCAGCAGCCCCCGGGACAGGGACCCGAATCAGCCCCAGCATTTT.

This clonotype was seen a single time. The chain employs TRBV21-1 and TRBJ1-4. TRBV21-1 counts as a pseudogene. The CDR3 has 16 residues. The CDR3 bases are TGTGCCAGCAACAACTTCTGGACGGCTCTTAATGAAAAACTGTTTTTT. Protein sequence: CASNNFWTALNEKLFF.

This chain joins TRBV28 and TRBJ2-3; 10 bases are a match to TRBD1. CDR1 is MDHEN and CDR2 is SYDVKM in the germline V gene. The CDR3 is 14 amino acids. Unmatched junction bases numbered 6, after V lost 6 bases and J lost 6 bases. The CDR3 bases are TGTGCCAGCAGGGGGACAGGGGTTGCGGATACGCAGTATTTT. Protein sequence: CASRGTGVADTQYF.

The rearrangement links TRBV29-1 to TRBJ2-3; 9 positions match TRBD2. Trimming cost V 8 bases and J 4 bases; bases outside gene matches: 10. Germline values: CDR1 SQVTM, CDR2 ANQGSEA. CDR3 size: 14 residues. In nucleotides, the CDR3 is TGCAGCCCCTGGGTGGGCGGGGGGGCAGATACGCAGTATTTT. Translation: CSPWVGGGADTQYF.